Sequencing of this T cell receptor beta chain was carried out in a study of regulatory T cells in long-lasting Graves disease. The sample's time point: newly diagnosed GD, antithyroid drugs for less than 3 months. There was RNA extracted from PBMCs, and the TCR library was made from it. This CDR3 comprises 12 residues. Trimming pared 8 bases from V and 4 bases from J, leaving 11 bases between. CDR1 and CDR2 from the germline V gene are MNHEY and SVGEGT. Construction of TCR beta libraries relied on iRepertoire HTBI primers and on Arm-PCR targeting CDR3 regions. TCRdb re-analysed the multiplex PCR reads in MiXCR, keeping a single row per CDR3 protein. Of approximately 400,000 distinct CDR3 sequences listed, about 15% are singletons. These records were also assigned to another study, of T cells in Graves' hyperthyroidism and ophthalmopathy. That source notes: Uncontrolled infection, other autoimmune disease, pregnancy or lactation disqualified patients from enrolment. In the analysis, a 13 V-J model separated ophthalmopathy from stable hyperthyroidism. Model-based prediction identified ophthalmopathy a median around 6.7 months prior to its onset.

This rearrangement joins TRBV6-2 or TRBV6-3 to TRBJ2-5; D remains unclear. The source material was peripheral blood mononuclear cells (PBMCs), sampled at new diagnosis, from a patient treated with antithyroid drugs. The receptor's source is a woman aged 25 to 39 with Graves disease. The CDR3 DNA reads as TGTGCCAGCCAAGGTGGGGTAGAGACCCAGTACTTC. This sequence encodes CASQGGVETQYF.